This paragraph reports one T cell receptor beta chain. The antigen remains undetermined. This sample was included in a study of T cells in localized non-small cell lung cancer. Study-wide findings and caveats: Adjacent lung had a median around 50 of the 100 largest tumor clones. Compared with tumor, uninvolved adjacent lung displayed greater T cell clonality, ranking highest overall.

Germline-derived CDR1 and CDR2 are WNHNN and SYGVQD (reference sequence). The CDR3 has 14 amino acids. V gave up 5 bases and J gave up 2 bases, with 9 bases separating them. Libraries were prepared by immunoSEQ multiplex PCR; TCRdb keeps only in-frame clonotypes and omits some of them. The sample contains fewer than 35,000 clones, roughly 88% of which appear only once. The V gene is TRBV10-1, the J gene TRBJ2-2, with D tentatively TRBD1 (6 bases). This TCR was recovered from a man aged 40 to 69 with stage I lung adenocarcinoma. The sample consisted of peripheral blood, taken before any cancer treatment. CDR3 DNA sequence: TGCGCCAGCAGTTTGGACAGTAACACCGGGGAGCTGTTTTTT. Translation: CASSLDSNTGELFF.